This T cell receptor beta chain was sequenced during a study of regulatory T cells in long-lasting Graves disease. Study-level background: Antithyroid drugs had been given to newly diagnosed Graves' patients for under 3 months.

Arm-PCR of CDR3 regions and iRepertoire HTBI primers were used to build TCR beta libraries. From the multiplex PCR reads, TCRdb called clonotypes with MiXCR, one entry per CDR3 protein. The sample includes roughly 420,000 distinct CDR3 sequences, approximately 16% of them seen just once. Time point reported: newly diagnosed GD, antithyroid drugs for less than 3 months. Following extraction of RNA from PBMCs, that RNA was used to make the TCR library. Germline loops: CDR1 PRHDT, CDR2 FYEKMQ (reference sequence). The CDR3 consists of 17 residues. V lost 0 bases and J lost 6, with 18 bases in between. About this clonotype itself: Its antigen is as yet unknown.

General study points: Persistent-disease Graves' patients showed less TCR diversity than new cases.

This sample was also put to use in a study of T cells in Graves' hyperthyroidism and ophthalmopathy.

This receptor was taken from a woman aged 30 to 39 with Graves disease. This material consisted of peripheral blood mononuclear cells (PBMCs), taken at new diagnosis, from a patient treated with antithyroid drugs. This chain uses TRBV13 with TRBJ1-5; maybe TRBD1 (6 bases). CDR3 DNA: TGTGCCAGCAGCTTAGGCCAATTGTCCGGGGGCGGTCAGCCCCAGCATTTT. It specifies CASSLGQLSGGGQPQHF.